This T cell receptor beta chain was identified in a study of beta chain features in type 1 diabetes. Regarding the study as a whole: In every one of the four CD4+ subsets, TCRB CDR3s were moderately but significantly shorter in Type 1 diabetes patients. Type 1 diabetes patients showed fewer insertions and more deletions at VDJ junctions.

Of the isolated RNA, all was reverse transcribed, and so the sequenced material was expressed TCRB transcripts. Data came from immunoSEQ multiplex PCR; TCRdb stores just in-frame clones and leaves some out. The data contain 130,000 or so clones, around 10% of them singletons. Germline loops: CDR1 MDHEN, CDR2 SYDVKM. The trim removed 5 bases at V and 2 bases at J, leaving 3 bases unmatched. The CDR3 totals 13 residues. As concerns this clone: Antigen unknown.

One heparinised blood draw averaging approximately 100 mL was given by each donor. This TCR was recovered from a man under 40 with type 1 diabetes. Sequenced material: central memory CD4+ T cells from blood. The chain combines TRBV28 with TRBJ2-7, with 7 bases identical to TRBD1. The CDR3 coding sequence is TGTGCCAGCAGTGGACAGGTACCCTACGAGCAGTACTTC. Encoded protein: CASSGQVPYEQYF.